This entry lists 27 T cell receptor beta chains sequenced from one sample in a study of Ad26.COV2.S vaccination and SARS-CoV-2 variants. The treatment was: about 20 received Ad26.COV2.S at low or high dose, single or two shots; roughly five received placebo; per-sample allocation not given. It was on day 63 after the first vaccine or placebo injection that samples were taken. Generated by immunoSEQ multiplex PCR, the TCRdb table keeps only in-frame clones and is missing some. The sample yields some 290,000 clones, about 82% seen once. The sequencing here drew on peripheral blood, taken in a trial of Ad26.COV2.S vaccine versus placebo. The receptors derive from a person aged 18-65 years who received the Ad26.COV2.S COVID-19 vaccine or a placebo.

The CDR3 loop is CSAFNSYEQYF. The CDR3 nucleotides are TGCAGTGCCTTCAACTCCTACGAGCAGTACTTC. The chain joins TRBV20-1 to TRBJ2-7; D gene uncertain. Germline V gene data show CDR1 as DFQATT and CDR2 as SNEGSKA (reference sequence). V lost 6 bases to trimming and J lost 0 bases, with 6 bases between them. CDR3 length equals 11 residues.

The sample holds a few counts of this clone. The chain has TRBV2 and TRBJ2-2; D call uncertain. Per germline, CDR1 SNHLY and CDR2 FYNNEI. V lost 4 bases and J 0 bases, leaving 6 bases between the germline ends. The CDR3 is 14 residues long. The DNA of the CDR3 is TGTGCCAGCAGTGGGCGGTCGAACACCGGGGAGCTGTTTTTT. This sequence encodes CASSGRSNTGELFF.

The chain carries TRBV10-2 and TRBJ1-1; TRBD1 is a possible D gene (5 bases). This CDR3 has 14 amino acids. Germline CDR1 and CDR2: WSHSY and SAAADI. Trimming shortened V by 3 bases and J by 2 bases, and 10 bases separated the two germline ends. DNA of the CDR3: TGCGCCAGCAGTGAACCAGGGTTTAACACTGAAGCTTTCTTT. This encodes CASSEPGFNTEAFF.

This chain joins TRBV7-2 and TRBJ2-2; 9 bases are a match to TRBD2. Germline V gene data show CDR1 as SGHTA and CDR2 as FQGNSA. The CDR3 sequence is 16 residues long. This CDR3 reads CANGGLAGSNTGELFF. The DNA for the CDR3 is TGTGCTAACGGGGGGCTAGCGGGGTCCAACACCGGGGAGCTGTTTTTT.

This chain joins TRBV28 and TRBJ1-3, with D maybe TRBD1 (6 bases). Trimming removed 2 bases from V and 6 bases from J, with 11 bases in between. There are 14 residues in the CDR3. Germline assignment: CDR1 MDHEN and CDR2 SYDVKM. CDR3 residues: CASSLGGMSNTIYF. CDR3 coding DNA: TGTGCCAGCAGTTTAGGGGGCATGTCAAACACCATATATTTT.

Written as DNA, the CDR3 is TGTGCCAGCAGTTCGGGAAACACCATATATTTT. Translation gives CASSSGNTIYF. V and J are TRBV28 and TRBJ1-3; D call uncertain. This CDR3 spans 11 amino acids. In germline, CDR1 is MDHEN, CDR2 SYDVKM. V lost 4 bases, J lost 4 bases, and 2 bases lay in between.

V and J are TRBV11-2 and TRBJ1-4; D gene ambiguous. The CDR3 has 15 amino acids. Germline CDR1 is SGHAT and CDR2 is FQNNGV. V gave up 2 bases and J gave up 0 bases, with 7 bases separating them. Here the CDR3 DNA reads TGTGCCAGCAGCTTACCGCCTGCAACTAATGAAAAACTGTTTTTT. Translation: CASSLPPATNEKLFF.

The count of this clone is one. This chain links TRBV10-1 with TRBJ2-2; D gene uncertain. The CDR3 sequence is 14 residues long. The germline CDR1 and CDR2 sequences are WNHNN and SYGVQD (reference sequence). The germline V and J ends were trimmed by 4 bases and 5 bases, with 11 bases remaining between them. CDR3 nucleotide sequence: TGCGCCAGCAGTGCGGTGTCTCGGACCGGGGAGCTGTTTTTT. Its protein product is CASSAVSRTGELFF.

The rearrangement links TRBV6-2 or TRBV6-3 to TRBJ1-2; 9 bases fit TRBD1. The CDR3 sequence is 14 residues long. CDR1 and CDR2 (germline): MNHEY, SVGEGT. Trimming removed 6 bases from V and 8 bases from J; junction bases left unmatched: 10. This CDR3 reads CASSLNGQGLGYTF. CDR3 DNA: TGTGCCAGCAGCCTAAACGGACAGGGGCTCGGCTACACCTTC.

The rearrangement links TRBV24-1 to TRBJ2-2; D remains unclear. The CDR3 sequence is 14 residues long. The V end lost 6 bases, the J end lost 8 bases, and 15 bases lay between the germline ends. CDR1 and CDR2 from the germline V gene are KGHDR and SFDVKD. CDR3 DNA sequence: TGTGCCACCAGTTTGGGCCAGCGAGTAGGGGAGCTGTTTTTT. Its translation: CATSLGQRVGELFF.

The J gene is TRBJ1-4, the V gene TRBV5-6; D may be TRBD1 (5 bases). Between the trimmed V and J ends, which lost 5 bases and 7 bases, there was a span of 18 bases. CDR1 and CDR2 (germline): SGHDT, YYEEEE. The CDR3 sequence is 15 residues long. This CDR3 reads CASSLTGARGEKLFF. CDR3 nucleotides: TGTGCCAGCAGTCTGACCGGGGCTAGGGGTGAAAAACTGTTTTTT.

This chain uses TRBV2 with TRBJ1-5; weak D call: TRBD1 (6 bases). V was shortened by 6 bases and J by 6 bases, with 18 bases between the two germline ends. Germline V gene lookup returns CDR1 SNHLY and CDR2 FYNNEI. This CDR3 is 15 amino acids long. CDR3 sequence reads: CASSDIGGSAQPQHF. In nucleotides, the CDR3 is TGTGCCAGCAGCGACATTGGGGGCAGTGCTCAGCCCCAGCATTTT. Combining the CDR3 with reference TRBV2 and TRBJ1-5 gives the whole variable domain EPEVTQTPSHQVTQMGQEVILRCVPISNHLYFYWYRQILGQKVEFLVSFYNNEISEKSEIFDDQFSVERPDGSNFTLKIRSTKLEDSAMYFCASSDIGGSAQPQHFGDGTRLSIL.

The chain combines TRBV3-1 (or the pseudogene TRBV3-2) with TRBJ1-5; D gene unclear. Germline V lookup: CDR1 LGHDT, CDR2 YNNKEL (reference sequence). V lost 4 bases and J 3 bases, leaving 7 bases between the germline ends. The CDR3 spans 13 residues. CDR3 region: CASSPSYNQPQHF. CDR3 sequence (DNA): TGTGCCAGCAGCCCCTCTTACAATCAGCCCCAGCATTTT.

The chain links TRBV24-1 to TRBJ2-3; the match to TRBD1 covers 10 bases. Germline trimming cut 3 bases from V and 4 bases from J; bases unmatched to any gene: 6. The germline V gene has CDR1 KGHDR and CDR2 SFDVKD. The CDR3 covers 16 residues. The CDR3 loop is CATSDRDRGFADTQYF. For the CDR3, the DNA is TGTGCCACCAGTGATCGGGACAGGGGTTTCGCAGATACGCAGTATTTT.

In its sample, this clone was seen once. This sequence joins TRBV7-9 and TRBJ2-6; 8 nucleotides match TRBD1. V gave up 7 bases and J gave up 0 bases; unmatched junction bases: 8. The CDR3 runs 17 residues. Germline V gene lookup returns CDR1 SEHNR and CDR2 FQNEAQ (reference sequence). CDR3 coding DNA: TGTGCCAGCATCCGGTGGACAGGGAACTCTGGGGCCAACGTCCTGACTTTC. It specifies CASIRWTGNSGANVLTF.

V usage is TRBV7-2 and J usage is TRBJ2-3; either TRBD1 or TRBD2 may supply D (5 bases each). The CDR3 spans 14 residues. V was trimmed by 5 bases and J by 2 bases, leaving 11 bases between them. The germline gives CDR1 SGHTA, CDR2 FQGNSA. The CDR3 DNA is TGTGCCAGCAGCCCAGGGACCTACACAGATACGCAGTATTTT. Protein product: CASSPGTYTDTQYF.

This chain joins TRBV24-1 and TRBJ2-2; D is uncertain. The V gene's germline CDR1 is KGHDR and CDR2 SFDVKD. V was trimmed by 5 bases and J by 4 bases, leaving 4 bases between them. The CDR3 contains 12 residues. As DNA, the CDR3 is TGTGCCACCAGTGCCACCACCGGGGAGCTGTTTTTT. It specifies CATSATTGELFF.

This clone was counted a few times. The chain recombines TRBV11-3 with TRBJ1-3; D is undetermined. Germline assignment: CDR1 SGHNT and CDR2 YENEEA. V gave up 3 bases and J gave up 2 bases, with 8 bases separating them. The CDR3 extends over 14 amino acids. Written as DNA, the CDR3 is TGTGCCAGCAGCTTGGGAGACCCTGGAAACACCATATATTTT. The encoded protein is CASSLGDPGNTIYF.

The J gene is TRBJ1-4, the V gene TRBV28; D gene ambiguous. The length of the CDR3 is 12 residues. V was clipped by 11 bases and J by 0 bases, with 7 bases between them. Germline loops: CDR1 MDHEN, CDR2 SYDVKM. CDR3 in amino acids: CAVGTTNEKLFF. Here the CDR3 DNA reads TGTGCCGTCGGAACAACTAATGAAAAACTGTTTTTT.

J is TRBJ2-3 and V is TRBV7-7, with 7 bases that match TRBD2. CDR1 is SSHAT, CDR2 FNYEAQ, per germline (reference sequence). The CDR3 has 16 amino acids. J gave up 0 bases and V 4 bases, and 7 bases lay outside the gene matches. The CDR3 bases are TGTGCCAGCAGCTCGACTCTAGCGGTTAGCACAGATACGCAGTATTTT. It codes for CASSSTLAVSTDTQYF.

The sample holds a few counts of this clone. The chain links TRBV14 to TRBJ1-3; D is ambiguous. There are 14 residues in the CDR3. Germline CDR1 and CDR2: SGHDN and FVKESK. Deletions cut 4 bases from V and 4 bases from J, with 11 bases between. The CDR3 DNA follows: TGTGCCAGCAGCCTCCCCCGAGAAGGAAACACCATATATTTT. It encodes CASSLPREGNTIYF.

The chain combines TRBV7-9 with TRBJ2-1, with 7 bases identical to TRBD2. The CDR3 has 15 residues. The junction had 7 bases not matched to a gene; V was cut back by 5 bases and J by 3 bases. Germline CDR1 reads SEHNR; CDR2 reads FQNEAQ (reference sequence). The CDR3 reads CASSPYGGSYNEQFF. The CDR3 coding sequence is TGTGCCAGCAGCCCGTACGGGGGGAGCTACAATGAGCAGTTCTTC.

The V gene is TRBV4-2, the J gene TRBJ1-4, with a tentative D call TRBD1 (6 bases). Trimming removed 1 base from V and 4 bases from J, with 7 bases in between. The CDR3 covers 14 residues. Germline CDR1 and CDR2: LGHNA and YNFKEQ. CDR3 nucleotide sequence: TGTGCCAGCAGCCAAGGACAGGTTAATGAAAAACTGTTTTTT. It is translated as CASSQGQVNEKLFF.

In its sample, this clone was seen a few times. The CDR3 is CASSLPPSGGVNEQFF. The DNA for the CDR3 is TGTGCCAGCAGCTTGCCACCTAGCGGGGGGGTCAATGAGCAGTTCTTC. This chain uses TRBV5-4 with TRBJ2-1; 12 bases match TRBD2. Unmatched junction bases numbered 5, after V lost 1 base and J lost 6 bases. Per the germline V gene, CDR1 is SGHNT and CDR2 is YYREEE (reference sequence). This CDR3 has 16 amino acids.

The CDR3 sequence is CASSPQDSPDEAFF. The CDR3 nucleotides are TGTGCCAGCAGCCCCCAAGACAGCCCAGACGAAGCTTTCTTT. The J gene is TRBJ1-1, the V gene TRBV5-6, with D maybe TRBD1 (5 bases). Trimming removed 4 bases from V and 8 bases from J, with 18 bases in between. CDR3 length: 14 residues. Germline V gene lookup returns CDR1 SGHDT and CDR2 YYEEEE.

This sequence joins TRBV4-1 and TRBJ1-2, with D perhaps TRBD1 (6 bases). This CDR3 comprises 18 residues. Trimming removed 0 bases at V and 7 bases at J, with 24 bases between. Germline V gene sequence: CDR1 MGHRA, CDR2 YSYEKL. CDR3: CASSQDGPGVIGPGGYTF. The CDR3 nucleotides read TGCGCCAGCAGCCAAGATGGGCCAGGGGTGATCGGGCCGGGTGGCTACACCTTC.

In nucleotides, the CDR3 is TGTGCCACCAGCAGAGTAGACTGGCTAGAGACCCAGTACTTC. Translating it yields CATSRVDWLETQYF. The chain combines TRBV15 with TRBJ2-5; D is uncertain. In germline, CDR1 is LNHNV, CDR2 YYDKDF (reference sequence). V lost 1 base and J 4 bases, leaving 10 bases between the germline ends. This CDR3 region has 14 residues.